These 17 T cell receptor beta chains originate from one sample sequenced in a study of T cell repertoires in cytomegalovirus infection. MiXCR, applied by TCRdb to the reads, yields one record per CDR3 protein. The sample records approximately 500,000 distinct CDR3 sequences, about 17% being singletons. The sample comprised CD8+ T cells from PBMCs. The receptors derive from a human donor in good health (CMV status not recorded). Some clones in this sample may be carry-over from other donors' samples.

V is TRBV19 and J is TRBJ2-3, with TRBD1 matching 8 bases. The CDR3 runs to 15 residues. Germline CDR1 and CDR2: LNHDA and SQIVND (reference sequence). J lost 7 bases, V lost 3 bases, and 9 bases had no gene match. As DNA, the CDR3 is TGTGCCAGTAGTATGGCGGCAGGGGGCAGTAATACGCAGTATTTT. Amino acids: CASSMAAGGSNTQYF.

This clonotype was seen repeatedly, ten times or more. The rearrangement links TRBV7-9 to TRBJ2-7; 10 nucleotides line up with TRBD1. Germline loops: CDR1 SEHNR, CDR2 FQNEAQ (reference sequence). The CDR3 is 16 amino acids. V dropped 5 bases and J dropped 3; count of bases not matched to a gene: 10. This chain's CDR3 is CASSTGTGDSNYEQYF. Written as DNA, the CDR3 is TGTGCCAGCAGCACCGGGACAGGGGACTCGAACTACGAGCAGTACTTC.

This clonotype was found a few times. The V call is TRBV7-9, the J call TRBJ2-1, with D tentatively TRBD2 (8 bases). Germline CDR1 is SEHNR and CDR2 is FQNEAQ (reference sequence). Trimming shortened V by 7 bases and J by 4 bases, and 17 bases separated the two germline ends. The CDR3 is made up of 15 amino acids. CDR3 protein: CASIRRGDSYNEQFF. CDR3 nucleotide sequence: TGTGCCAGCATCCGGCGGGGGGACAGTTACAATGAGCAGTTCTTC.

This clonotype was seen a handful of times. A read error may produce the germline difference seen at one junction end. This sequence joins TRBV4-1 and TRBJ2-7; 7 bases match TRBD1. CDR1 is MGHRA and CDR2 is YSYEKL in the germline V gene. The CDR3 runs 17 residues. Here the CDR3 DNA reads TGTGCCAGCAGCCAGGCCTCCGAGACAGGGAGCTCCTACGAGCAGTACTTC. It codes for CASSQASETGSSYEQYF.

This clonotype has ten or more counts. The chain is built from TRBV7-9 and TRBJ2-7, with 7 bases aligning to TRBD1. Trimming removed 5 bases from V and 4 bases from J; junction bases left unmatched: 11. The CDR3 consists of 15 residues. Germline V CDR1 and CDR2: SEHNR, FQNEAQ (reference sequence). CDR3 bases: TGTGCCAGCAGCCCTAGGGGGCCAGACCGATACGAGCAGTACTTC. Translation: CASSPRGPDRYEQYF.

Details on this clonotype: The CDR3 does not end in the conserved phenylalanine or tryptophan, so this is likely a read error. This chain links TRBV27 with TRBJ1-2; tentatively, D is TRBD1 (5 bases). CDR1 and CDR2 (germline): MNHEY, SMNVEV (reference sequence). This CDR3 region has 14 residues. V was clipped by 0 bases and J by 2 bases, with 7 bases between them. CDR3 DNA sequence: TGTGCCAGCAGTTTATCTAAGGGGAACTATGGCTACACCTTA. Protein product: CASSLSKGNYGYTL.

The J gene is TRBJ1-1, the V gene TRBV19; no clear D gene. This CDR3 comprises 14 residues. Germline loops: CDR1 LNHDA, CDR2 SQIVND (reference sequence). V lost 1 base and J 1 base, leaving 7 bases between the germline ends. The CDR3 spells CASSIVAGNTEAFF. The CDR3 DNA reads TGTGCCAGTAGTATAGTGGCAGGGAACACTGAAGCTTTCTTT. Full variable domain (rest looked up from reference TRBV19 and TRBJ1-1): DGGITQSPKYLFRKEGQNVTLSCEQNLNHDAMYWYRQDPGQGLRLIYYSQIVNDFQKGDIAEGYSVSREKKESFPLTVTSAQKNPTAFYLCASSIVAGNTEAFFGQGTRLTVV.

The chain couples TRBV6-5 to TRBJ1-3; D remains ambiguous. The V gene lost 0 bases and the J gene lost 2 bases, with 5 bases spanning the gap. This CDR3 has 14 amino acids. Germline V gene lookup returns CDR1 MNHEY and CDR2 SVGAGI. The CDR3 region is CASSYSKTGNTIYF. The CDR3 DNA follows: TGTGCCAGCAGTTACTCTAAGACTGGAAACACCATATATTTT.

The gene calls are TRBV27 and TRBJ2-1, with 8 bases fitting TRBD2. Germline V CDR1 and CDR2: MNHEY, SMNVEV (reference sequence). The CDR3 covers 15 residues. The junction had 6 bases not matched to a gene; V was cut back by 4 bases and J by 4 bases. CDR3 region: CASSYGGGGYNEQFF. As DNA, the CDR3 is TGTGCCAGCAGTTACGGGGGGGGGGGATACAATGAGCAGTTCTTC.

The V and J genes are TRBV6-5 and TRBJ2-7, with D unresolved. Looked up from germline, CDR1 is MNHEY and CDR2 is SVGAGI. With 5 bases removed from V and 2 bases from J, the gap between germline ends came to 13 bases. There are 14 residues in the CDR3. CDR3 residues: CASSLGRQTYEQYF. The CDR3 region has the DNA TGTGCCAGCAGTCTAGGACGGCAGACCTACGAGCAGTACTTC.

This clonotype was detected a few times. The V call is TRBV7-9, the J call TRBJ1-4, with D possibly TRBD1 on 5 matching bases. The CDR3 runs 16 residues. Germline CDR1 and CDR2: SEHNR and FQNEAQ (reference sequence). The V end lost 4 bases, the J end lost 4 bases, and 16 bases lay between the germline ends. CDR3 bases: TGTGCCAGCAGCTATTCCCGGGACCGACTTAATGAAAAACTGTTTTTT. Translation gives CASSYSRDRLNEKLFF.

J is TRBJ2-7 and V is TRBV20-1; 7 bases fit TRBD1. Per germline, CDR1 DFQATT and CDR2 SNEGSKA (reference sequence). Germline trimming cut 0 bases from V and 2 bases from J; bases unmatched to any gene: 4. This CDR3 has 14 residues. CDR3 sequence (DNA): TGCAGTGCTAGAGATGGGACAGCCGCCTACGAGCAGTACTTC. This translates into CSARDGTAAYEQYF.

In its sample, this clonotype was seen many times. The chain uses TRBV7-6 and TRBJ2-3; TRBD2 matches at 11 bases. Germline V gives CDR1 SGHVS, CDR2 FNYEAQ. The length of the CDR3 is 19 residues. V lost 5 bases to trimming and J lost 2 bases; unmatched junction nucleotides: 15. The CDR3 sequence is CASSATSGEAKTITDTQYF. In DNA, the CDR3 is TGTGCCAGCAGCGCGACTAGCGGGGAAGCAAAAACTATCACAGATACGCAGTATTTT.

This clonotype was detected many times. The chain has TRBV5-4 and TRBJ1-3; D remains unclear. CDR1 and CDR2 (germline): SGHNT, YYREEE (reference sequence). The CDR3 loop spans 16 amino acids. Trimming left V 4 bases short and J 3 bases short, with 17 bases between. CDR3 bases: TGTGCCAGCAGCAACAAGGAAGGGAACTTTGGAAACACCATATATTTT. Protein product: CASSNKEGNFGNTIYF. Looking up the rest from reference TRBV5-4 and TRBJ1-3 gives the full variable domain: ETGVTQSPTHLIKTRGQQVTLRCSSQSGHNTVSWYQQALGQGPQFIFQYYREEENGRGNFPPRFSGLQFPNYSSELNVNALELDDSALYLCASSNKEGNFGNTIYFGEGSWLTVV.

The DNA for the CDR3 is TGCAGCGCGACAGGGGGGTCCACTGAAGCTTTCTTT. It is translated as CSATGGSTEAFF. The chain employs TRBV29-1 and TRBJ1-1; 9 bases are shared with TRBD1. There are 12 residues in the CDR3. Germline CDR1 reads SQVTM; CDR2 reads ANQGSEA. After removal of 7 bases from V and 4 bases from J, the junction contained 4 bases not matched to a gene.

This clonotype appeared many times. The J gene is TRBJ2-1, the V gene TRBV27; 7 positions match TRBD2. Losses at the gene ends were 5 bases for V and 4 bases for J; bases not matched to a gene: 5. This CDR3 is built from 14 residues. Per the germline V gene, CDR1 is MNHEY and CDR2 is SMNVEV (reference sequence). The CDR3: CASSPPGGYNEQFF. The CDR3 DNA follows: TGTGCCAGCAGTCCACCCGGGGGGTACAATGAGCAGTTCTTC.

This clonotype was counted ten times or more. Likely a read error: the CDR3 ends without its conserved phenylalanine or tryptophan. Because the CDR3's place on the DNA is in doubt, the DNA is left out and the CDR3 is given as listed by TCRdb. This sequence joins TRBV11-3 and TRBJ2-1; whether TRBD2, the table's D call, matches the DNA was not checked. CDR1 SGHNT and CDR2 YENEEA come from the germline V gene. The CDR3 has 17 amino acids, counting both end residues. The CDR3 sequence: CASSIFTYTMIQVEEET.